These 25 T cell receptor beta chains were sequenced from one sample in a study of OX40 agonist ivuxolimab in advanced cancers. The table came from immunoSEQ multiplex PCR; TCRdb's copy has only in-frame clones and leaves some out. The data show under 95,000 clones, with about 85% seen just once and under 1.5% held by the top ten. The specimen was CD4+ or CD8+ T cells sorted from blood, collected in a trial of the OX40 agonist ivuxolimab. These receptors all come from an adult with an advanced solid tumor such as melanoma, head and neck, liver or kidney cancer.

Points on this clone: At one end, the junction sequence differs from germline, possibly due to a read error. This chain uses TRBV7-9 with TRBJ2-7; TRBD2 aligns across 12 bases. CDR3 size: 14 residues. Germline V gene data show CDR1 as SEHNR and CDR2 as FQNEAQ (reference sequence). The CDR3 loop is CASSLAGGRYEQYF. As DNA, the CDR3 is TGTGCCAGCAGCCTAGCGGGGGGGCGCTACGAGCAGTACTTC.

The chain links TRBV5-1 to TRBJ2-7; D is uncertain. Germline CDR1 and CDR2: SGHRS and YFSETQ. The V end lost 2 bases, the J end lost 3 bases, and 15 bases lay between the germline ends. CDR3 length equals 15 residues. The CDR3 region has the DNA TGCGCCAGCAGCTTTATGGTGATGGGTATCTACGAGCAGTACTTC. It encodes CASSFMVMGIYEQYF.

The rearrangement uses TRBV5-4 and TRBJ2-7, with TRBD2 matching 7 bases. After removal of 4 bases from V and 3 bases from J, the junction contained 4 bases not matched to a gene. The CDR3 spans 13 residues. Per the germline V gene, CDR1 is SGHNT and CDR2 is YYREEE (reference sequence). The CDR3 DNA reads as TGTGCCAGCAGCACCGGACTAGACTACGAGCAGTACTTC. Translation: CASSTGLDYEQYF.

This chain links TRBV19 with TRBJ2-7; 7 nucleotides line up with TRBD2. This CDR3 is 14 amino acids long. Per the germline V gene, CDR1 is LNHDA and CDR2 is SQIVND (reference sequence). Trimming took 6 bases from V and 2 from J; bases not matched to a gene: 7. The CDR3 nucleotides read TGTGCCAGTAGGGGACTATACCCCACCTACGAGCAGTACTTC. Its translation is CASRGLYPTYEQYF.

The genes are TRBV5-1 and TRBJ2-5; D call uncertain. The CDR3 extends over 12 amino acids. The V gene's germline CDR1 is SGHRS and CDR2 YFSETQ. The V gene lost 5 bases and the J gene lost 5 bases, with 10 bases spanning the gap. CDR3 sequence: CASRNHAETQYF. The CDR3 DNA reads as TGCGCCAGCAGGAACCATGCGGAGACCCAGTACTTC.

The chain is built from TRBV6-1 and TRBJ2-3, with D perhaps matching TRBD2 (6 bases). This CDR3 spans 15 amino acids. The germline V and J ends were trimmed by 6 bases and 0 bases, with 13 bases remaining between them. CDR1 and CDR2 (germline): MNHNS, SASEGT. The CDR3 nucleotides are TGTGCCAGCAGCGCCCCTGGGGGGAGCACAGATACGCAGTATTTT. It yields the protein CASSAPGGSTDTQYF.

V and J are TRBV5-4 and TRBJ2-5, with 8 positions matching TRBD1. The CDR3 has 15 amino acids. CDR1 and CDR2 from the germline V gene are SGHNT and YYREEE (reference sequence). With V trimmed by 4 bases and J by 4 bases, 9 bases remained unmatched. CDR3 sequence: CASSRNGQGGETQYF. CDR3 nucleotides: TGTGCCAGCAGCCGTAACGGACAGGGAGGAGAGACCCAGTACTTC.

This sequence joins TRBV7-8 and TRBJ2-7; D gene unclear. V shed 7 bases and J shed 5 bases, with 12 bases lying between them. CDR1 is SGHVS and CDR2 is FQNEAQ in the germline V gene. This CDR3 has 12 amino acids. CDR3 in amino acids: CASTDRLHEQYF. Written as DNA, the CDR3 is TGTGCCAGCACGGACCGCCTTCACGAGCAGTACTTC.

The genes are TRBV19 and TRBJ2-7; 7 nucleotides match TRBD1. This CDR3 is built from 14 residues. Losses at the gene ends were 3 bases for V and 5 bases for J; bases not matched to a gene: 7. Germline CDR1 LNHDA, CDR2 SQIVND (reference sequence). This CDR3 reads CASSMKTGPHEQYF. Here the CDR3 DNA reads TGTGCCAGTAGTATGAAGACAGGGCCCCACGAGCAGTACTTC.

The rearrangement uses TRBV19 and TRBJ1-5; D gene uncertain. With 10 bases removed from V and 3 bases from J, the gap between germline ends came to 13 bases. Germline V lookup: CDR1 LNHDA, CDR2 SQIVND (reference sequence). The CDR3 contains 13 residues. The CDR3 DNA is TGTGCCACCACTGAGCGGATCAATCAGCCCCAGCATTTT. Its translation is CATTERINQPQHF.

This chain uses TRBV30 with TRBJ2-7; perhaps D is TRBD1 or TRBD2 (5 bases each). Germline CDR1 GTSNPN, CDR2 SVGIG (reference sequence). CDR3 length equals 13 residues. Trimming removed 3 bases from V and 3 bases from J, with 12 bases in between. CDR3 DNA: TGTGCCTGGAGCGGGACGGTTCGCTACGAGCAGTACTTC. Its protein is CAWSGTVRYEQYF.

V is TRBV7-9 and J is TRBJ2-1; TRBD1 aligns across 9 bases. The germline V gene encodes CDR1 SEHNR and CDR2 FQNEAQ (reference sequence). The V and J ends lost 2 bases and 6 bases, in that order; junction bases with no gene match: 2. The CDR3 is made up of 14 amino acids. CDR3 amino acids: CASSLRTGVNEQFF. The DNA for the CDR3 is TGTGCCAGCAGCTTAAGGACAGGGGTCAATGAGCAGTTCTTC.

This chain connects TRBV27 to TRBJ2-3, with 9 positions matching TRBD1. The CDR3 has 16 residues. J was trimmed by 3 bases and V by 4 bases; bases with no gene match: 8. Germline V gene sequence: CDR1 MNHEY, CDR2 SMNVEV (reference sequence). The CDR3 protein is CASSSQQGALTDTQYF. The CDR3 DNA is TGTGCCAGCAGTTCCCAACAGGGGGCTCTGACAGATACGCAGTATTTT.

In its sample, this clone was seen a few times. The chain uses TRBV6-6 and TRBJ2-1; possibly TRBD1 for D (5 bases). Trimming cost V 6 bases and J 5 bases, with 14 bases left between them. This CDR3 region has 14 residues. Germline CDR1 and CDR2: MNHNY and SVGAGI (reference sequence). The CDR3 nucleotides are TGTGCCAGCAGCAGGGAAAATCAAAACAATGAGCAGTTCTTC. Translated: CASSRENQNNEQFF.

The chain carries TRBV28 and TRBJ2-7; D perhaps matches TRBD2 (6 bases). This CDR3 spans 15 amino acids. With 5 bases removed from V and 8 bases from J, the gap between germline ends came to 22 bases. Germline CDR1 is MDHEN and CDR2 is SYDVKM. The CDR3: CASSTPGLLSGKQYF. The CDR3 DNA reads TGTGCCAGCAGTACACCGGGACTCCTGTCCGGGAAGCAGTACTTC.

This chain's CDR3 is CASSLSEVYEQYF. The CDR3 region has the DNA TGTGCCAGCAGCTTAAGTGAGGTGTACGAGCAGTACTTC. This chain connects TRBV5-6 to TRBJ2-7; unclear D gene. Germline assignment: CDR1 SGHDT and CDR2 YYEEEE. V was clipped by 2 bases and J by 4 bases, with 10 bases between them. This CDR3 contains 13 residues.

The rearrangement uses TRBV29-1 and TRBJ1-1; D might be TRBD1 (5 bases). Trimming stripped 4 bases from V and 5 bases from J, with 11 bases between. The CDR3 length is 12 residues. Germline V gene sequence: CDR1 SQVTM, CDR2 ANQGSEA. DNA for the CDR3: TGCAGCGTTGTTTTTCAGGGAACTGAAGCTTTCTTT. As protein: CSVVFQGTEAFF.

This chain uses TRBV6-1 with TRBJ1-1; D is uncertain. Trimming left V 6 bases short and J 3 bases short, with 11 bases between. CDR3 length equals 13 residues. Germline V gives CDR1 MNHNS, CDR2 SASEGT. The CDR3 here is CASSARPDTEAFF. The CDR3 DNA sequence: TGTGCCAGCAGCGCTCGGCCGGACACTGAAGCTTTCTTT.

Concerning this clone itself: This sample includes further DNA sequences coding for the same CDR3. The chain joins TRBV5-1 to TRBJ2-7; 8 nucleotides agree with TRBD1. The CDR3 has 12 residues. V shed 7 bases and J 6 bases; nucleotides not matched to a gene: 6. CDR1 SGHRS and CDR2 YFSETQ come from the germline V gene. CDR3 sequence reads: CASGTDRGEQYF. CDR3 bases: TGCGCCAGCGGTACAGACAGGGGCGAGCAGTACTTC.

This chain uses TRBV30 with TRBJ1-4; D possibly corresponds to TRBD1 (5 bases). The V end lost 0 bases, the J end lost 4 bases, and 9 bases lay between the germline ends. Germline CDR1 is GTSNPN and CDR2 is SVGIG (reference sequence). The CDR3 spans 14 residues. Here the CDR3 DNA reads TGTGCCTGGAGTGTCGTTGGGGGTAATGAAAAACTGTTTTTT. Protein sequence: CAWSVVGGNEKLFF.

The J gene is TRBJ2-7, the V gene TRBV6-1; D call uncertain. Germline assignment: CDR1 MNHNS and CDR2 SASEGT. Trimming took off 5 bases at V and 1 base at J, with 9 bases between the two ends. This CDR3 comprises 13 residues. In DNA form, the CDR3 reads TGTGCCAGCAGTCAAAGGGTTTCCTACGAGCAGTACTTC. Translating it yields CASSQRVSYEQYF.

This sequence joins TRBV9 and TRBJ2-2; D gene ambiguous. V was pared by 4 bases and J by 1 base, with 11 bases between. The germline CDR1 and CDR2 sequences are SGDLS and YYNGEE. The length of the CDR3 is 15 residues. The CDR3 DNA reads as TGTGCCAGCAGCCCCCGGACGGGGAACACCGGGGAGCTGTTTTTT. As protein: CASSPRTGNTGELFF.

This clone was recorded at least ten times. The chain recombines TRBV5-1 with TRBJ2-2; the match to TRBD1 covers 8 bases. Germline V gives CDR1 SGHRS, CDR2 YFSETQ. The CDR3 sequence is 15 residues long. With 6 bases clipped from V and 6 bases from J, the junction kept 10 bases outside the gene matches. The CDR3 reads CASNPVTGDSGELFF. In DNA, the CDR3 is TGCGCCAGCAATCCAGTGACAGGGGATTCCGGGGAGCTGTTTTTT.

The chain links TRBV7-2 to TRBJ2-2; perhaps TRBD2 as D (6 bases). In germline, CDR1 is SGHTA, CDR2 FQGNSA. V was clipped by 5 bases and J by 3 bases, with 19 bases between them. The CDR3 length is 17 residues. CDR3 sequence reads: CASSPDMGDFYTGELFF. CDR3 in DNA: TGTGCCAGCAGCCCTGATATGGGGGACTTCTACACCGGGGAGCTGTTTTTT.

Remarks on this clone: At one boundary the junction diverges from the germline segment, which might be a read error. The CDR3 DNA follows: TGTGCCAGCAGTGATACCCGGGACAGGGTGGTGGACTTC. This translates into CASSDTRDRVVDF. The chain is built from TRBV2 and TRBJ2-4, with 9 bases lining up with TRBD1. In germline, CDR1 is SNHLY, CDR2 FYNNEI. The CDR3 covers 13 residues.